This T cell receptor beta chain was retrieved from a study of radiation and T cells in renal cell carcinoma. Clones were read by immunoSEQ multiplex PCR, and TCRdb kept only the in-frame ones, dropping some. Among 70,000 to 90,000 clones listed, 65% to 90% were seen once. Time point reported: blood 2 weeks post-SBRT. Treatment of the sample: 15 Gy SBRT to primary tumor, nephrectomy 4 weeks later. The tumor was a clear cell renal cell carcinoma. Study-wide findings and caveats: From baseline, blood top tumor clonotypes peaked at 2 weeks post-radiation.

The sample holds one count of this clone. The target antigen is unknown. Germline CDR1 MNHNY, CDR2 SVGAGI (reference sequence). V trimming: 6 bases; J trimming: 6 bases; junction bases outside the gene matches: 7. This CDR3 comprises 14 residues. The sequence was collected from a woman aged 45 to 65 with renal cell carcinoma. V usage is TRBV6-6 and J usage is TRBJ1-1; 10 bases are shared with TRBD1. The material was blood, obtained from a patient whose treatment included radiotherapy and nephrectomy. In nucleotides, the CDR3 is TGTGCCAGCAGGGGACAGGGGTTAATGCCTGAAGCTTTCTTT. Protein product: CASRGQGLMPEAFF.